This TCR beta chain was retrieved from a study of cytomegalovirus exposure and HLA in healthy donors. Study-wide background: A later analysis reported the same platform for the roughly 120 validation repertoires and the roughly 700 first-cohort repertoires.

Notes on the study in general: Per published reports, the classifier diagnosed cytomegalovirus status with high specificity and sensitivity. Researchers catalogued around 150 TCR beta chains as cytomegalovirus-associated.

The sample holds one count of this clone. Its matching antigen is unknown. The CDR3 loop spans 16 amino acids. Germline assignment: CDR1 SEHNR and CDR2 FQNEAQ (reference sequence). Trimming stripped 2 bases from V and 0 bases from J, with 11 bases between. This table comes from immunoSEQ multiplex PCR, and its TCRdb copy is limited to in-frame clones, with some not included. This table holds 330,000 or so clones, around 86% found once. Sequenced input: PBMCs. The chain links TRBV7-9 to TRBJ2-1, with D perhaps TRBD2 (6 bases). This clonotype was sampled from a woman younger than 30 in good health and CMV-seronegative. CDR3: CASSLWGESSYNEQFF. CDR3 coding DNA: TGTGCCAGCAGCTTATGGGGGGAGAGCTCCTACAATGAGCAGTTCTTC.